This record covers a single TCR beta chain. Germline CDR1 and CDR2: SEHNR and FQNEAQ (reference sequence). J was trimmed by 0 bases and V by 5 bases; bases with no gene match: 3. This CDR3 region has 16 residues. This sample stems from a study of blood T cell repertoires in COVID-19. Authors' data handling: The authors estimated nucleated cell counts from reference gene primer amplification. Method: immunoSEQ multiplex PCR; TCRdb's copy keeps in-frame clones and lacks some. V and J calls and clone size are copied from that table; D and trimming were computed from the DNA. This table holds 140,000 to 150,000 clones, around four fifths found once. Each participant's cohort was designated according to participant-reported clinical history.

Sequenced material: PBMCs or T cells enriched from blood (not recorded which). The origin of this receptor is a middle-aged woman who had recovered from COVID-19. The gene calls are TRBV7-9 and TRBJ2-3; 12 nucleotides agree with TRBD2. The CDR3 region is CASSAGTSGSTDTQYF. As DNA, the CDR3 is TGTGCCAGCAGCGCCGGGACTAGCGGGAGCACAGATACGCAGTATTTT.